These T cell receptor beta chains were read from a single sample in a study of vaccination and CD4 T cells after COVID-19. TCRdb processed the PCR reads anew with MiXCR; each CDR3 protein has one entry. The sample consists of about 15,000 distinct CDR3 sequences, roughly half of them appearing once. No antigen has been assigned to these receptors. The sample consisted of cultured CD4+ T cells from blood, taken after SARS-CoV-2 vaccination. The receptors originated from a human donor with COVID-19. CDR3s include the opening cysteine and the closing phenylalanine or tryptophan. The D gene is left open where the match is weak. Size tells how often a clone was seen (once, few, many) or the class of an expanded clone, and some rows leave it out.

size: NA
D: NA
length: 13
V: TRBV7-2
J: TRBJ1-1
CDR3: CASSPEKFTEAFF
DNA: TGTGCCAGCAGTCCGGAGAAATTCACTGAAGCTTTCTTT

size: NA
D: TRBD2
length: 14
V: TRBV7-2
J: TRBJ2-4
CDR3: CASSLGLAGDIQYF
DNA: TGTGCCAGCAGCTTAGGGCTAGCGGGGGACATTCAGTACTTC

size: once
D: NA
length: 15
V: TRBV5-5
J: TRBJ2-7
CDR3: CASSEEGRTFYEQYF
DNA: TGTGCCAGCAGCGAGGAGGGCAGAACCTTCTACGAGCAGTACTTC

size: NA
D: NA
length: 14
V: TRBV6-1
J: TRBJ1-6
CDR3: CASRIAGANSPLHF
DNA: TGTGCCAGCAGGATTGCTGGGGCTAATTCACCCCTCCACTTT

size: few
D: TRBD2
length: 14
V: TRBV20-1
J: TRBJ2-5
CDR3: CSARAGGLAETQYF
DNA: TGCAGTGCTAGAGCAGGGGGACTAGCGGAGACCCAGTACTTC

size: few
D: NA
length: 10
V: TRBV29-1
J: TRBJ1-2
CDR3: CSVAGSGYTF
DNA: TGCAGCGTCGCCGGAAGCGGCTACACCTTC

size: NA
D: TRBD2
length: 14
V: TRBV6-1
J: TRBJ2-7
CDR3: CASRRHRDYYEQYF
DNA: TGTGCCAGCAGGCGACACCGGGACTACTACGAGCAGTACTTC

size: NA
D: NA
length: 11
V: TRBV20-1
J: TRBJ1-1
CDR3: CSARGNTEAFF
DNA: TGCAGCGCTAGGGGAAACACTGAAGCTTTCTTT

size: NA
D: TRBD1
length: 13
V: TRBV29-1
J: TRBJ1-1
CDR3: CSAMGQMNTEAFF
DNA: TGCAGCGCTATGGGACAGATGAACACTGAAGCTTTCTTT

size: NA
D: NA
length: 14
V: TRBV6-1
J: TRBJ1-5
CDR3: CASSRREGNQPQHF
DNA: TGTGCCAGCAGCCGTCGGGAAGGCAATCAGCCCCAGCATTTT

size: NA
D: TRBD2
length: 16
V: TRBV20-1
J: TRBJ2-5
CDR3: CSATSGGGRWQETQYF
DNA: TGCAGTGCTACTAGCGGGGGGGGGAGGTGGCAAGAGACCCAGTACTTC

size: NA
D: TRBD2
length: 18
V: TRBV5-1
J: TRBJ2-5
CDR3: CASSLGPSGGPPAETQYF
DNA: TGCGCCAGCAGCTTGGGACCTAGCGGGGGGCCCCCAGCGGAGACCCAGTACTTC

size: few
D: NA
length: 12
V: TRBV20-1
J: TRBJ2-7
CDR3: CSARRGPSEQYF
DNA: TGCAGTGCTAGGCGGGGACCCAGCGAGCAGTACTTC

size: few
D: TRBD1
length: 18
V: TRBV7-9
J: TRBJ2-7
CDR3: CASSSPTPPGQSSYEQYF
DNA: TGTGCCAGCAGCTCGCCGACCCCCCCGGGACAGAGCTCCTACGAGCAGTACTTC

size: NA
D: NA
length: 13
V: TRBV7-8
J: TRBJ2-7
CDR3: CASSYKGGDEQYF
DNA: TGTGCCAGCAGCTACAAGGGCGGGGACGAGCAGTACTTC

size: large
D: TRBD1
length: 16
V: TRBV11-3
J: TRBJ2-1
CDR3: CASSSSGQGAIDEQFF
DNA: TGTGCCAGCAGCTCCTCGGGACAGGGGGCAATAGATGAGCAGTTCTTC

size: NA
D: NA
length: 16
V: TRBV6-1
J: TRBJ1-3
CDR3: CASREALTFSGNTIYF
DNA: TGTGCCAGCAGAGAGGCTCTGACTTTCTCTGGAAACACCATATATTTT

size: NA
D: TRBD1
length: 14
V: TRBV6-1
J: TRBJ1-2
CDR3: CASRLGQVNYGYTF
DNA: TGTGCCAGCAGATTGGGACAGGTTAACTATGGCTACACCTTC

size: NA
D: NA
length: 15
V: TRBV27
J: TRBJ1-3
CDR3: CASSRDRSSGNTIYF
DNA: TGTGCCAGCAGTAGGGACCGGAGCTCTGGAAACACCATATATTTT

size: NA
D: NA
length: 12
V: TRBV24-1
J: TRBJ2-3
CDR3: CATSGNTDTQYF
DNA: TGTGCCACATCGGGCAACACAGATACGCAGTATTTT

size: NA
D: TRBD2
length: 16
V: TRBV7-2
J: TRBJ2-2
CDR3: CASSFSGGVNTGELFF
DNA: TGTGCCAGCAGCTTTAGCGGGGGTGTCAACACCGGGGAGCTGTTTTTT

size: NA
D: NA
length: 12
V: TRBV25-1
J: TRBJ1-4
CDR3: CASSAGYEKLFF
DNA: TGTGCCAGCAGTGCAGGGTATGAAAAACTGTTTTTT

size: NA
D: TRBD1
length: 15
V: TRBV19
J: TRBJ1-2
CDR3: CASSMMDRGNYGYTF
DNA: TGTGCCAGTAGTATGATGGACAGGGGAAACTATGGCTACACCTTC

size: NA
D: NA
length: 16
V: TRBV27
J: TRBJ2-2
CDR3: CASSNRKLPNTGELFF
DNA: TGTGCCAGCAGCAACAGAAAACTACCTAACACCGGGGAGCTGTTTTTT

size: NA
D: TRBD2
length: 13
V: TRBV6-1
J: TRBJ2-7
CDR3: CASSEGLAGDRYF
DNA: TGTGCCAGCAGTGAGGGACTAGCGGGGGATCGGTACTTC

size: NA
D: NA
length: 13
V: TRBV6-5
J: TRBJ1-1
CDR3: CASSYERRTEAFF
DNA: TGTGCCAGCAGTTACGAACGGCGGACTGAAGCTTTCTTT

size: NA
D: NA
length: 15
V: TRBV11-2
J: TRBJ1-1
CDR3: CASSLDDRENTEAFF
DNA: TGTGCCAGCAGCTTAGACGACAGAGAGAACACTGAAGCTTTCTTT

size: once
D: NA
length: 13
V: TRBV7-6
J: TRBJ2-5
CDR3: CASSLARQETQYF
DNA: TGTGCCAGCAGCTTAGCGAGGCAAGAGACCCAGTACTTC

size: few
D: NA
length: 14
V: TRBV7-2
J: TRBJ2-5
CDR3: CASSFGRPEETQYF
DNA: TGTGCCAGCAGCTTTGGCCGGCCCGAAGAGACCCAGTACTTC

size: NA
D: NA
length: 16
V: TRBV15
J: TRBJ2-5
CDR3: CATSRVSGLGAETQYF
DNA: TGTGCCACCAGCAGAGTTTCGGGACTGGGGGCGGAGACCCAGTACTTC

size: NA
D: TRBD1
length: 14
V: TRBV20-1
J: TRBJ2-3
CDR3: CSATPGQGEDTQYF
DNA: TGCAGTGCTACCCCCGGACAGGGAGAGGATACGCAGTATTTT

size: few
D: NA
length: 12
V: TRBV10-3
J: TRBJ2-7
CDR3: CAIGGALNEQYF
DNA: TGTGCCATCGGAGGGGCGTTGAACGAGCAGTACTTC

size: few
D: NA
length: 12
V: TRBV19
J: TRBJ1-3
CDR3: CASSPGGNTIYF
DNA: TGTGCCAGTAGCCCGGGCGGAAACACCATATATTTT

size: few
D: NA
length: 12
V: TRBV6-4
J: TRBJ2-5
CDR3: CASSVPGETQYF
DNA: TGTGCCAGCAGTGTCCCGGGGGAGACCCAGTACTTC

size: once
D: TRBD1
length: 15
V: TRBV6-1
J: TRBJ1-1
CDR3: CASVPGQGTNTEAFF
DNA: TGTGCCAGCGTCCCGGGACAGGGGACGAACACTGAAGCTTTCTTT

size: NA
D: NA
length: 14
V: TRBV7-6
J: TRBJ2-7
CDR3: CASSKNDISYEQYF
DNA: TGTGCCAGCAGCAAAAATGACATCTCCTACGAGCAGTACTTC

size: NA
D: NA
length: 16
V: TRBV11-2
J: TRBJ1-2
CDR3: CASSPEVPGLHYGYTF
DNA: TGTGCCAGCAGCCCAGAGGTCCCAGGGTTACACTATGGCTACACCTTC

size: few
D: NA
length: 13
V: TRBV20-1
J: TRBJ1-6
CDR3: CSANLPGNSPLHF
DNA: TGCAGTGCTAATTTACCGGGTAATTCACCCCTCCACTTT

size: NA
D: NA
length: 13
V: TRBV6-1
J: TRBJ1-6
CDR3: CASRWTDVSPLHF
DNA: TGTGCCAGCAGGTGGACAGACGTCTCACCCCTCCACTTT

size: NA
D: NA
length: 12
V: TRBV29-1
J: TRBJ2-7
CDR3: CSVGPGTQEQYF
DNA: TGCAGCGTTGGTCCAGGTACTCAGGAGCAGTACTTC

size: NA
D: TRBD1
length: 14
V: TRBV5-1
J: TRBJ1-6
CDR3: CASSSGTGSSPLHF
DNA: TGCGCCAGCAGCTCCGGGACAGGGAGCTCACCCCTCCACTTT